This entry concerns a single TCR beta chain. The data originate from a study of blood T cell repertoires in COVID-19. In the authors' methods: How many nucleated cells were present was estimated from reference gene primer amplification. Libraries were prepared by immunoSEQ multiplex PCR; TCRdb keeps only in-frame clonotypes and omits some of them. V, J and clone size are those of that table, while D and trimming were read from the DNA. The repertoire holds 150,000 to 200,000 clones, with approximately 83% as singletons. This CDR3 spans 14 amino acids. Germline values: CDR1 SGHNT, CDR2 YYREEE (reference sequence). J was trimmed by 7 bases and V by 4 bases; bases with no gene match: 7.

The receptor's source is a woman between 40 and 50 years old with COVID-19, enrolled during active disease. Sequenced material: peripheral blood. This chain links TRBV5-4 with TRBJ1-4; 7 nucleotides align to TRBD1. The CDR3 spells CASSLDRVSEKLFF. In nucleotides, the CDR3 is TGTGCCAGCAGCCTCGACAGGGTCAGTGAAAAACTGTTTTTT.